The 25 T cell receptor beta chains in this list originate from one sample, sequenced in a study of blood T cell repertoires in COVID-19. TCRdb's copy holds only in-frame clones and misses some; the assay was immunoSEQ multiplex PCR. The data contain a few hundred thousand clones, about nine tenths of them singletons. The sequencing sample was made of peripheral blood. These receptors originate from a woman between 25 and 40 years old with COVID-19, enrolled during active disease.

The chain has TRBV28 and TRBJ1-5, with D perhaps TRBD1 (5 bases). The V end lost 3 bases, the J end lost 3 bases, and 9 bases lay between the germline ends. This CDR3 comprises 14 residues. The germline V gene encodes CDR1 MDHEN and CDR2 SYDVKM. CDR3 coding DNA: TGTGCCAGCAGTTTCCCCAGGGACAATCAGCCCCAGCATTTT. This translates into CASSFPRDNQPQHF.

The chain carries TRBV3-1 (or the pseudogene TRBV3-2) and TRBJ2-5, with TRBD2 matching over 8 bases. CDR3 size: 18 residues. V lost 8 bases to trimming and J lost 4 bases; unmatched junction nucleotides: 21. Germline V lookup: CDR1 LGHDT, CDR2 YNNKEL (reference sequence). CDR3 in amino acids: CASPPRKFPGGAGETQYF. As DNA, the CDR3 is TGTGCCAGCCCCCCGCGGAAGTTTCCCGGGGGGGCCGGAGAGACCCAGTACTTC.

This clone was seen a handful of times. This rearrangement joins TRBV6-5 to TRBJ1-5; a weak D match, TRBD1 (5 bases). Germline V gene data show CDR1 as MNHEY and CDR2 as SVGAGI. CDR3 length equals 13 residues. The V gene lost 2 bases and the J gene lost 5 bases, with 7 bases spanning the gap. Here the CDR3 reads CASSYGRDQPQHF. The CDR3, as DNA: TGTGCCAGCAGTTACGGCAGGGATCAGCCCCAGCATTTT.

This sequence joins TRBV30 and TRBJ2-2, with no clear D. This CDR3 comprises 15 residues. Germline V CDR1 and CDR2: GTSNPN, SVGIG (reference sequence). Trimming cost V 3 bases and J 1 base, with 12 bases left between them. This CDR3 is CAWRRGLLNTGELFF. CDR3 bases: TGTGCCTGGAGGCGTGGTCTCCTGAACACCGGGGAGCTGTTTTTT.

The V call is TRBV3-1 (or the pseudogene TRBV3-2), the J call TRBJ2-3; TRBD2 agrees at 8 bases. CDR3 size: 16 residues. With V trimmed by 5 bases and J by 3 bases, 10 bases remained unmatched. Germline CDR1 reads LGHDT; CDR2 reads YNNKEL (reference sequence). This chain's CDR3 is CASSFSGVAGTDTQYF. The CDR3 nucleotides are TGTGCCAGCAGCTTCAGCGGGGTAGCGGGAACAGATACGCAGTATTTT.

The V gene is TRBV11-2, the J gene TRBJ2-3; tentatively, D is TRBD2 (7 bases). CDR1 is SGHAT, CDR2 FQNNGV, per germline. This CDR3 comprises 16 residues. V was cut by 1 base and J by 2 bases, with 13 bases left in between. The CDR3 loop is CASSLVGGGYTDTQYF. For the CDR3, the DNA is TGTGCCAGCAGCTTAGTGGGCGGGGGCTACACAGATACGCAGTATTTT.

The chain is built from TRBV2 and TRBJ2-7; 7 positions match TRBD2. The CDR3 is 14 residues long. Germline V gene lookup returns CDR1 SNHLY and CDR2 FYNNEI. After removal of 0 bases from V and 6 bases from J, the junction contained 5 bases not matched to a gene. CDR3 in amino acids: CASSEADPGGEQYF. The CDR3 DNA reads TGTGCCAGCAGTGAAGCAGACCCGGGGGGCGAGCAGTACTTC.

The chain uses TRBV6-5 and TRBJ1-1; 8 nucleotides agree with TRBD1. The V gene's germline CDR1 is MNHEY and CDR2 SVGAGI. This CDR3 has 14 residues. With 4 bases clipped from V and 0 bases from J, the junction kept 1 base outside the gene matches. CDR3 region: CASSWGQVNTEAFF. CDR3 coding DNA: TGTGCCAGCAGTTGGGGACAGGTGAACACTGAAGCTTTCTTT.

The genes are TRBV28 and TRBJ2-3; 7 bases align to TRBD2. The CDR3 length is 15 residues. Trimming removed 6 bases from V and 1 base from J; junction bases left unmatched: 7. Germline loops: CDR1 MDHEN, CDR2 SYDVKM. CDR3 amino acids: CASSPAGRGTDTQYF. DNA of the CDR3: TGTGCCAGCAGCCCAGCGGGGAGGGGCACAGATACGCAGTATTTT. Full variable domain (rest looked up from reference TRBV28 and TRBJ2-3): DVKVTQSSRYLVKRTGEKVFLECVQDMDHENMFWYRQDPGLGLRLIYFSYDVKMKEKGDIPEGYSVSREKKERFSLILESASTNQTSMYLCASSPAGRGTDTQYFGPGTRLTVL.

This rearrangement joins TRBV30 to TRBJ1-1; 7 bases are a match to TRBD1. CDR3 length equals 15 residues. The trim removed 4 bases at V and 4 bases at J, leaving 12 bases unmatched. Per germline, CDR1 GTSNPN and CDR2 SVGIG (reference sequence). DNA of the CDR3: TGTGCCTGGACCGTAATGACAGGGAGGAGCACTGAAGCTTTCTTT. Protein sequence: CAWTVMTGRSTEAFF.

This chain links TRBV5-1 with TRBJ1-5; D remains unclear. This CDR3 is 13 amino acids long. The V end lost 2 bases, the J end lost 2 bases, and 5 bases lay between the germline ends. Germline V gene data show CDR1 as SGHRS and CDR2 as YFSETQ. CDR3 bases: TGCGCCAGCAGCTTCGGGGGCAATCAGCCCCAGCATTTT. It specifies CASSFGGNQPQHF.

This clone was detected only once. CDR3 coding DNA: TGTGCCAGCAGCGGATGGGAAGGGGAAAACATTCAGTACTTC. This sequence encodes CASSGWEGENIQYF. The chain combines TRBV4-2 with TRBJ2-4; D might be TRBD1 (5 bases). V lost 5 bases, J lost 5 bases, and 13 bases lay in between. Germline assignment: CDR1 LGHNA and CDR2 YNFKEQ. This CDR3 region has 14 residues.

V and J are TRBV9 and TRBJ1-2; the D gene is possibly TRBD1 (5 bases). The CDR3 spans 17 residues. Trimming removed 4 bases at V and 6 bases at J, with 25 bases between. Germline CDR1 reads SGDLS; CDR2 reads YYNGEE. The CDR3 region is CASSPSLAAGRNDGYTF. Here the CDR3 DNA reads TGTGCCAGCAGCCCCTCACTGGCGGCAGGGAGGAATGATGGCTACACCTTC.

The V and J genes are TRBV27 and TRBJ1-2, with D uncertain. Germline-derived CDR1 and CDR2 are MNHEY and SMNVEV (reference sequence). CDR3 length: 15 residues. V was clipped by 7 bases and J by 2 bases, with 17 bases between them. The CDR3 is CASKLRPSYNYGYTF. CDR3 nucleotide sequence: TGTGCCAGCAAATTGCGTCCAAGCTACAACTATGGCTACACCTTC.

Many counts were recorded for this clone. This sample also contains other DNA sequences that code for the same CDR3. This rearrangement joins TRBV27 to TRBJ1-3; unclear D gene. The CDR3 covers 14 residues. Germline V CDR1 and CDR2: MNHEY, SMNVEV (reference sequence). Trimming pared 5 bases from V and 0 bases from J, leaving 8 bases between. CDR3 amino acids: CASSRGGSGNTIYF. As DNA, the CDR3 is TGTGCCAGCAGTCGGGGAGGCTCTGGAAACACCATATATTTT.

The gene calls are TRBV24-1 and TRBJ2-1; D not resolved. From germline, CDR1 is KGHDR and CDR2 SFDVKD. The CDR3 extends over 15 amino acids. The V end was cut by 4 bases, the J end by 6 bases, with 15 bases between. Written as DNA, the CDR3 is TGTGCCACCAGTGACCGAGCCCAGGTTTCCAATGAGCAGTTCTTC. Amino acid sequence: CATSDRAQVSNEQFF.

The sample holds one count of this clone. CDR3 in DNA: TGTGCCAGCGGACACGGATACAATGAGCAGTTCTTC. It translates to CASGHGYNEQFF. This chain connects TRBV2 to TRBJ2-1; tentatively, D is TRBD1 (5 bases). The CDR3 covers 12 residues. Between the trimmed V and J ends, which lost 8 bases and 4 bases, there was a span of 9 bases. CDR1 is SNHLY and CDR2 is FYNNEI in the germline V gene.

This chain links TRBV5-4 with TRBJ2-5, with D maybe TRBD1 (6 bases). The CDR3 runs to 13 residues. V dropped 0 bases and J dropped 4 bases, with 7 bases sitting between them. Germline V gene lookup returns CDR1 SGHNT and CDR2 YYREEE (reference sequence). The chain's CDR3 is CASSLGRGETQYF. CDR3 nucleotide sequence: TGTGCCAGCAGCTTGGGCAGGGGAGAGACCCAGTACTTC.

This chain connects TRBV5-6 to TRBJ2-5; the match to TRBD2 covers 13 bases. The V gene's germline CDR1 is SGHDT and CDR2 YYEEEE. CDR3 size: 19 residues. Trimming removed 4 bases from V and 4 bases from J; junction bases left unmatched: 16. The CDR3: CASSLRTSGGIWVLETQYF. CDR3 bases: TGTGCCAGCAGCCTGAGGACTAGCGGGGGCATATGGGTTCTAGAGACCCAGTACTTC.

The chain couples TRBV7-2 to TRBJ1-1; D is undetermined. Deletions cut 4 bases from V and 2 bases from J, with 8 bases between. The germline V gene has CDR1 SGHTA and CDR2 FQGNSA. CDR3 size: 13 residues. The CDR3 reads CASSSQTNTEAFF. CDR3 sequence (DNA): TGTGCCAGCAGCTCCCAGACAAACACTGAAGCTTTCTTT. The full variable domain, in which reference TRBV7-2 and TRBJ1-1 provide the parts outside the CDR3, is GAGVSQSPSNKVTEKGKDVELRCDPISGHTALYWYRQSLGQGLEFLIYFQGNSAPDKSGLPSDRFSAERTGGSVSTLTIQRTQQEDSAVYLCASSSQTNTEAFFGQGTRLTVV.

The chain has TRBV18 and TRBJ2-4, with 7 bases lining up with TRBD2. The CDR3 runs 13 residues. Germline V gives CDR1 KGHSH, CDR2 LQKENI. V lost 6 bases and J lost 3; bases outside the gene matches: 2. The CDR3: CASSAGVKNIQYF. As DNA, the CDR3 is TGTGCCAGCTCGGCGGGGGTCAAAAACATTCAGTACTTC.

The CDR3 loop is CASKRDRVDEKLFF. CDR3 DNA: TGTGCCAGCAAACGAGACAGGGTGGATGAAAAACTGTTTTTT. J is TRBJ1-4 and V is TRBV6-6, with 7 bases identical to TRBD1. There are 14 residues in the CDR3. The V gene end was trimmed by 7 bases and the J gene end by 6 bases; junction bases not matched to a gene: 8. CDR1 MNHNY and CDR2 SVGAGI come from the germline V gene (reference sequence).

The chain combines TRBV19 with TRBJ1-1; D not resolved. V was shortened by 7 bases and J by 3 bases, with 15 bases between the two germline ends. This CDR3 contains 14 residues. Germline V gene lookup returns CDR1 LNHDA and CDR2 SQIVND (reference sequence). CDR3 DNA: TGTGCCAGTACCGCCGGGGTCGCTTACACTGAAGCTTTCTTT. This gives the protein CASTAGVAYTEAFF.

The genes are TRBV6-6 and TRBJ1-2, with D possibly matching TRBD1 (6 bases). The CDR3 has 11 residues. Per germline, CDR1 MNHNY and CDR2 SVGAGI (reference sequence). The V end lost 8 bases, the J end lost 8 bases, and 12 bases lay between the germline ends. The DNA for the CDR3 is TGTGCCAGCGGCCTCAGGGGCGGCTACACCTTC. Translation gives CASGLRGGYTF.

V usage is TRBV15 and J usage is TRBJ1-5; 9 bases are a match to TRBD1. The germline gives CDR1 LNHNV, CDR2 YYDKDF (reference sequence). V dropped 1 base and J dropped 4; count of bases not matched to a gene: 2. This CDR3 is 15 amino acids long. CDR3 protein: CATSRGQGVNQPQHF. The CDR3 bases are TGTGCCACCAGCAGAGGACAGGGGGTAAATCAGCCCCAGCATTTT.